What follows are 12 T cell receptor beta chains derived from one specimen sequenced in a study of blood T cells in healthy people across ages. A sample-barcoded 5' primer and a J-beta primer mix were used in a second PCR of about 6 to 11 cycles. TCRdb re-called the 5' RACE reads with MiXCR, one entry per CDR3 protein. The profile shows hundreds of thousands of distinct CDR3 sequences, about 34% of them singletons. The sequenced material came from blood. The receptors come from a man aged 18 to 30 in good health.

There are many counts of this clonotype. J is TRBJ2-7 and V is TRBV4-1; D might be TRBD1 (5 bases). The CDR3 covers 14 residues. Between the trimmed V and J ends, which lost 1 base and 4 bases, there was a span of 11 bases. Germline assignment: CDR1 MGHRA and CDR2 YSYEKL. This CDR3 is CASSQVAGFYEQYF. The CDR3 region has the DNA TGCGCCAGCAGCCAAGTGGCAGGGTTTTACGAGCAGTACTTC.

About this clonotype itself: This may be a read error, as it is one base from a much larger clone. This sequence joins TRBV10-3 and TRBJ2-5; D uncertain. The DNA end favors TRBJ2-1, so the J call may be wrong. Germline lookup yields CDR1 ENHRY and CDR2 SYGVKD. The CDR3 runs 12 residues. Written as DNA, the CDR3 is TGTGCCATCAGTGAGTCTGAGGAGACCCAGTTCTTC. It encodes CAISESEETQFF.

The sample holds a few counts of this clonotype. CDR3 sequence (DNA): TGTGCCAGCAGCTTCCAAGGGACAGCAAACACTGAAGCTTTCTTT. Protein sequence: CASSFQGTANTEAFF. V is TRBV7-2 and J is TRBJ1-1; 7 bases map to TRBD1. The CDR3 loop spans 15 amino acids. Germline V gives CDR1 SGHTA, CDR2 FQGNSA. The trim removed 3 bases at V and 2 bases at J, leaving 6 bases unmatched.

The sample holds a few counts of this clonotype. The genes are TRBV12-3 or TRBV12-4 and TRBJ2-5, with 9 bases lining up with TRBD1. The CDR3 has 12 residues. V lost 5 bases to trimming and J lost 13 bases; unmatched junction nucleotides: 8. The CDR3 loop reads CASSRKGQGRYF. CDR3 in DNA: TGTGCCAGCAGTCGAAAGGGACAGGGTCGGTACTTC.

The J gene is TRBJ1-1, the V gene TRBV7-2; no clear D gene. From germline, CDR1 is SGHTA and CDR2 FQGNSA. V gave up 2 bases and J gave up 0 bases, with 13 bases separating them. The CDR3 spans 16 residues. The CDR3 DNA reads TGTGCCAGCAGCTTATTAGGCAGGCGCATGAACACTGAAGCTTTCTTT. Its translation: CASSLLGRRMNTEAFF.

This chain joins TRBV14 and TRBJ2-1; 10 positions match TRBD2. Germline V gene sequence: CDR1 SGHDN, CDR2 FVKESK. The CDR3 totals 16 residues. The V segment lost 3 bases and the J segment 8 bases; nucleotides outside the gene matches: 10. This chain's CDR3 is CASSQAFSGGADEQFF. The CDR3 DNA reads as TGTGCCAGCAGCCAGGCCTTCAGCGGGGGGGCCGATGAGCAGTTCTTC. The whole variable domain, remainder taken from reference TRBV14 and TRBJ2-1, is EAGVTQFPSHSVIEKGQTVTLRCDPISGHDNLYWYRRVMGKEIKFLLHFVKESKQDESGMPNNRFLAERTGGTYSTLKVQPAELEDSGVYFCASSQAFSGGADEQFFGPGTRLTVL.

The V gene is TRBV5-1, the J gene TRBJ2-7; D uncertain. The V end was cut by 5 bases, the J end by 7 bases, with 13 bases between. The CDR3 covers 12 residues. CDR1 SGHRS and CDR2 YFSETQ come from the germline V gene. The CDR3 loop reads CASRVPSLEQYF. The CDR3 DNA reads as TGCGCCAGCAGGGTCCCCTCCTTAGAGCAGTACTTC.

This clonotype has only a few counts. V and J are TRBV20-1 and TRBJ2-3; 11 bases are a match to TRBD2. V shed 1 base and J 7 bases; nucleotides not matched to a gene: 4. CDR1 is DFQATT and CDR2 is SNEGSKA in the germline V gene (reference sequence). CDR3 length: 14 residues. The CDR3 coding sequence is TGCAGTGCTAGAGCTAGCGGGGGGCTGTATACGCAGTATTTT. Translation gives CSARASGGLYTQYF.

This clonotype was observed many times. V gene TRBV4-3 combines with J gene TRBJ2-4; TRBD1 matches at 10 bases. This CDR3 is 19 amino acids long. V was pared by 4 bases and J by 3 bases, with 15 bases of the junction left unmatched. Germline loops: CDR1 LGHNA, CDR2 YSLEER. The CDR3 loop reads CASSPSNRQGAGGKNIQYF. As DNA, the CDR3 is TGCGCCAGCAGCCCGTCTAACCGACAGGGGGCTGGAGGCAAAAACATTCAGTACTTC.

This clonotype was picked up many times. DNA of the CDR3: TGTGCCAGCAGTTTGGGGAGAGACAGCTATGGCTACACCTTC. This encodes CASSLGRDSYGYTF. V and J are TRBV12-3 or TRBV12-4 and TRBJ1-2, with D maybe TRBD1 (5 bases). This CDR3 is 14 amino acids long. The V end was cut by 3 bases, the J end by 4 bases, with 12 bases between.

Remarks on this clonotype: A junction boundary mismatches the germline segment, possibly from a read error. V gene TRBV6-2 or TRBV6-3 combines with J gene TRBJ2-5; D not resolved. Judging by the DNA end, TRBJ2-7 fits better; the J call may be wrong. The CDR3 is made up of 13 amino acids. Germline V gene data show CDR1 as MNHEY and CDR2 as SVGEGT. CDR3 sequence reads: CASSDSKPYEQYF. The CDR3 bases are TGTGCCAGCAGTGACTCGAAACCCTACGAGCAGTACTTC.

This chain uses TRBV20-1 with TRBJ1-2, with a possible D match to TRBD1 (5 bases). The CDR3 runs to 13 residues. Deletions cut 5 bases from V and 5 bases from J, with 15 bases between. Germline V gene data show CDR1 as DFQATT and CDR2 as SNEGSKA (reference sequence). CDR3: CSAEGLVMYGYTF. As DNA, the CDR3 is TGCAGTGCTGAGGGGCTCGTGATGTATGGCTACACCTTC.